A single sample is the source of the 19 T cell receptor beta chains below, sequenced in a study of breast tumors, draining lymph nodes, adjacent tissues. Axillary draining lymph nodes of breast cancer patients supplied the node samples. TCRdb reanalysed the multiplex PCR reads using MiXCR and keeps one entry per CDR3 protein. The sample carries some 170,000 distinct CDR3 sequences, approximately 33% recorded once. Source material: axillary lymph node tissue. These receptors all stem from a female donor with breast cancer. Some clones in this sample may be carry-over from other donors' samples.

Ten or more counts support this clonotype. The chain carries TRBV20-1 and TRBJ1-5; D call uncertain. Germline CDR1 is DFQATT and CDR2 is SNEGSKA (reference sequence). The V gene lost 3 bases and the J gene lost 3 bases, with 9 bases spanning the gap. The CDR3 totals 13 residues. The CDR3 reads CSASNQVNQPQHF. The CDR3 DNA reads TGCAGTGCTAGCAACCAGGTCAATCAGCCCCAGCATTTT.

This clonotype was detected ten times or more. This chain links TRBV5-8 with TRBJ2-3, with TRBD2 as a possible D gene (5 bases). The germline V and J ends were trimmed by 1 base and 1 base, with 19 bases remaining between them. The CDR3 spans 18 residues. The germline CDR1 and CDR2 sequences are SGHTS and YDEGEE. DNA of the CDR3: TGTGCCAGCAGCTTGATAGGAGTATTTGGGAGCGGCACAGATACGCAGTATTTT. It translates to CASSLIGVFGSGTDTQYF.

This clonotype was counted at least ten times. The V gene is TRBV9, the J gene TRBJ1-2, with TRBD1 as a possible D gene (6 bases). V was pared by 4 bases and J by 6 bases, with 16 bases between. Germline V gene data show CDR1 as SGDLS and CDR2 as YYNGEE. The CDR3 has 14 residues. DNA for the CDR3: TGTGCCAGCAGCCCTACAGGGAACAATGATGGCTACACCTTC. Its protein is CASSPTGNNDGYTF.

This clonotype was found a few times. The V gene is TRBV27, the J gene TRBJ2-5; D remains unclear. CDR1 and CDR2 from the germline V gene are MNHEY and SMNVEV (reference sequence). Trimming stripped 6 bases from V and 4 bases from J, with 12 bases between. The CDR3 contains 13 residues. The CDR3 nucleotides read TGTGCCAGCAGCCCTAGGTTCGTAGAGACCCAGTACTTC. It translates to CASSPRFVETQYF.

The CDR3 region is CAIDRGPTEAFF. CDR3 DNA sequence: TGTGCCATCGACAGGGGGCCCACTGAAGCTTTCTTT. The chain joins TRBV7-9 to TRBJ1-1, with 10 bases matching TRBD1. Per germline, CDR1 SEHNR and CDR2 FQNEAQ (reference sequence). The CDR3 spans 12 residues. The J segment lost 4 bases and the V segment lost 10 bases, leaving 3 bases of the junction unmatched.

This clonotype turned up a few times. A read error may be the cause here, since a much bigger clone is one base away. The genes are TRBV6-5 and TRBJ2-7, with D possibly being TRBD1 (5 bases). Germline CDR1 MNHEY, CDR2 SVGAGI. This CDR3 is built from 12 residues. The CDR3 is CASSHSTAEQYF. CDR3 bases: TGTGCCAGCAGTCACTCGACAGCTGAGCAGTACTTC.

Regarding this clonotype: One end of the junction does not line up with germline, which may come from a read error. CDR3 sequence reads: CSASITGGMYNEPQHF. CDR3 DNA sequence: TGCAGTGCTAGTATCACAGGGGGCATGTACAATGAGCCCCAGCATTTT. The V and J genes are TRBV20-1 and TRBJ1-5; 9 bases are a match to TRBD1. Germline V lookup: CDR1 DFQATT, CDR2 SNEGSKA (reference sequence). This CDR3 region has 16 residues.

The CDR3 coding sequence is TGCAGTGCAACCGGGACAGACTATGGCTACACCTTC. Its translation is CSATGTDYGYTF. This chain joins TRBV20-1 and TRBJ1-2; 7 bases map to TRBD1. Looked up from germline, CDR1 is DFQATT and CDR2 is SNEGSKA (reference sequence). CDR3 length: 12 residues. The J segment lost 3 bases and the V segment lost 6 bases, leaving 4 bases of the junction unmatched.

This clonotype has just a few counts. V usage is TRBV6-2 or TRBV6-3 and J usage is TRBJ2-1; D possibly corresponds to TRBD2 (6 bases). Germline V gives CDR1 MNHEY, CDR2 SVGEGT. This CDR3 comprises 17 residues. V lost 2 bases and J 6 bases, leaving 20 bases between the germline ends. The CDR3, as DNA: TGTGCCAGCAGTTACGAGGGTGGAGGGCGGGTTTTCAATGAGCAGTTCTTC. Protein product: CASSYEGGGRVFNEQFF.

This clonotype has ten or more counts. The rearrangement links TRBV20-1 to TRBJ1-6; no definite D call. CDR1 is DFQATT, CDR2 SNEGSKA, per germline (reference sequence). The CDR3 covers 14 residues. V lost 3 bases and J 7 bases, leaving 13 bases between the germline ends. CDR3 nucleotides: TGCAGTGCTAGCCCCCCGACCGCCAATTCACCCCTCCACTTT. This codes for CSASPPTANSPLHF.

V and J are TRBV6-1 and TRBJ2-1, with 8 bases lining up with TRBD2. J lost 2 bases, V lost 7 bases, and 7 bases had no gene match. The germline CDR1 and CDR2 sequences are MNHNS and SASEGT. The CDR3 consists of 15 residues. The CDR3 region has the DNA TGTGCCAGCAAACAGACGGGGGGGGCCTACAATGAGCAGTTCTTC. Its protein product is CASKQTGGAYNEQFF.

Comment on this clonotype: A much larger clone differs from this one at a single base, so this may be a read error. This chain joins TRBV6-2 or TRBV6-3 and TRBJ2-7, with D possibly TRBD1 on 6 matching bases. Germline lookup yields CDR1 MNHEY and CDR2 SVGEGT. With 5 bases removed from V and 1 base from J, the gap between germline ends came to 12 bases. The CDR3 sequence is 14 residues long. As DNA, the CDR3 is TGTGCCAGCAGTCACTTGGACAGATCCTACGAGCAGTACTTC. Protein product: CASSHLDRSYEQYF.

CDR3 coding DNA: TGTGCCATCAGCGCCCCGGGGGGTAACTACAATGAGCAGTTCTTC. Its translation: CAISAPGGNYNEQFF. This sequence joins TRBV10-3 and TRBJ2-1; 7 positions agree with TRBD2. The CDR3 is made up of 15 amino acids. Trimming at V came to 6 bases and at J to 3 bases, leaving 8 bases not matched to a gene. Germline CDR1 and CDR2: ENHRY and SYGVKD.

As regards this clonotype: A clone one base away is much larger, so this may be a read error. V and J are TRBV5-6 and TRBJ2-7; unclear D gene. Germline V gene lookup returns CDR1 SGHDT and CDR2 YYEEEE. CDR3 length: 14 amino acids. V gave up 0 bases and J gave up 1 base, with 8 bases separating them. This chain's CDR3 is CASSLGPASYEQYF. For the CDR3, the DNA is TGTGCCAGCAGCTTGGGCCCGGCTTCCTACGAGCAGTACTTC.

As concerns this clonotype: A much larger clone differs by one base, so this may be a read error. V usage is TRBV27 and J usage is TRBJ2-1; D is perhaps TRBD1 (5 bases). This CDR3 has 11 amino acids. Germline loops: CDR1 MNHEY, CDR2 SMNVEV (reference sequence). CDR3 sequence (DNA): TGTGCCAGCAGTTGGGGCAATGGGCAGTTCTTC. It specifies CASSWGNGQFF.

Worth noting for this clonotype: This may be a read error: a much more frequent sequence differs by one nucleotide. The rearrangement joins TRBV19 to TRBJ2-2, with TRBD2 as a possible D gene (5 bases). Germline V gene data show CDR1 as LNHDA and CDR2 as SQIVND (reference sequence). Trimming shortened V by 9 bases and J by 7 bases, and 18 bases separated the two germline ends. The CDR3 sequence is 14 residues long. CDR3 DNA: TGTGCCAGCAGTTTGAGGGTGACGATCGGGGAGCTGTTTTTT. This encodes CASSLRVTIGELFF.

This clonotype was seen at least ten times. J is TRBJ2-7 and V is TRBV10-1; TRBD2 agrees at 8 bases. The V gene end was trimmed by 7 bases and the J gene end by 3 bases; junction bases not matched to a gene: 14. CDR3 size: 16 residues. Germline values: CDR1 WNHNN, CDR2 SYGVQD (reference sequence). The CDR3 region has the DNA TGCGCCAGCAAACCAAGGCGGGAGGCCTCTAACTACGAGCAGTACTTC. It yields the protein CASKPRREASNYEQYF.

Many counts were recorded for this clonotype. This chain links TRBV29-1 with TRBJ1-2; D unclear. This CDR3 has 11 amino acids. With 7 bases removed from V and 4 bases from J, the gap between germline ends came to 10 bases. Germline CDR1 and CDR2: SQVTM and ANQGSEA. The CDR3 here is CSAGDFYGYTF. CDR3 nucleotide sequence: TGCAGCGCCGGGGATTTCTATGGCTACACCTTC.

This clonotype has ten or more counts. CDR3 residues: CASSLRTGEQYF. DNA of the CDR3: TGTGCCAGCAGCTTAAGGACGGGCGAGCAGTACTTC. The chain combines TRBV7-2 with TRBJ2-7; the D is unclear. The CDR3 sequence is 12 residues long. The V and J ends lost 2 bases and 6 bases respectively, with 8 bases between them. CDR1 and CDR2 (germline): SGHTA, FQGNSA. The entire variable domain, with the rest obtained from reference TRBV7-2 and TRBJ2-7, is as follows: GAGVSQSPSNKVTEKGKDVELRCDPISGHTALYWYRQSLGQGLEFLIYFQGNSAPDKSGLPSDRFSAERTGGSVSTLTIQRTQQEDSAVYLCASSLRTGEQYFGPGTRLTVT.